The 13 T cell receptor beta chains below were found in one sample sequenced in a study of shared clonotypes between healthy human individuals. Sequencing was performed with immunoSEQ multiplex PCR; in TCRdb, only in-frame clones are kept and a portion is missing. The top ten hold over 0.12% of the sample, which has about 2.4 million clones, about 92% seen once. The specimen was naive CD4+ T cells sorted from blood. Specified subset: CD45RA+ positively selected. These TCRs come from a man aged 18 to 30 in good health.

The J gene is TRBJ2-5, the V gene TRBV5-1; unclear D gene. Between the trimmed V and J ends, which lost 0 bases and 4 bases, there was a span of 13 bases. The CDR3 spans 15 residues. Germline CDR1 is SGHRS and CDR2 is YFSETQ. The CDR3 here is CASSLAGSSPETQYF. CDR3 DNA sequence: TGCGCCAGCAGCTTGGCCGGATCCAGCCCAGAGACCCAGTACTTC.

The chain is built from TRBV2 and TRBJ2-5; 8 bases map to TRBD1. This CDR3 contains 14 residues. V dropped 6 bases and J dropped 0; count of bases not matched to a gene: 3. Germline V gene data show CDR1 as SNHLY and CDR2 as FYNNEI. This CDR3 is CASRRDRYQETQYF. Written as DNA, the CDR3 is TGTGCCAGCAGAAGGGACAGGTACCAAGAGACCCAGTACTTC.

V gene TRBV7-6 combines with J gene TRBJ2-1; D possibly corresponds to TRBD1 (6 bases). Looked up from germline, CDR1 is SGHVS and CDR2 is FNYEAQ. V shed 2 bases and J shed 9 bases, with 11 bases lying between them. CDR3 length equals 13 residues. The DNA for the CDR3 is TGTGCCAGCAGCTTAACGAGGGGGTTTGAGCAGTTCTTC. It specifies CASSLTRGFEQFF.

This rearrangement joins TRBV2 to TRBJ2-7; D possibly uses TRBD1 or TRBD2 (5 bases each). The ends were cut back, 3 bases at V and 6 bases at J, with 12 bases in the middle. There are 13 residues in the CDR3. The germline V gene has CDR1 SNHLY and CDR2 FYNNEI. This CDR3 is CASSDREWGEQYF. The CDR3 bases are TGTGCCAGCAGTGACAGGGAGTGGGGCGAGCAGTACTTC.

The rearrangement joins TRBV5-4 to TRBJ2-1; D is possibly TRBD1 (6 bases). This CDR3 contains 16 residues. Germline V gene lookup returns CDR1 SGHNT and CDR2 YYREEE (reference sequence). Trimming pared 4 bases from V and 7 bases from J, leaving 21 bases between. The chain's CDR3 is CASSITLGVGANEQFF. CDR3 sequence (DNA): TGTGCCAGCAGCATAACGTTGGGAGTGGGGGCGAATGAGCAGTTCTTC.

The gene calls are TRBV5-4 and TRBJ1-2; D is uncertain. The germline V gene encodes CDR1 SGHNT and CDR2 YYREEE (reference sequence). Between the trimmed V and J ends, which lost 0 bases and 1 base, there was a span of 7 bases. The CDR3 has 14 amino acids. The CDR3 is CASSLGQLNYGYTF. CDR3 nucleotides: TGTGCCAGCAGCTTGGGACAACTTAACTATGGCTACACCTTC.

On this clone itself: Other DNA variants within this sample encode the same CDR3. This chain joins TRBV9 and TRBJ2-3; unclear D gene. Between the trimmed V and J ends, which lost 0 bases and 3 bases, there was a span of 2 bases. From germline, CDR1 is SGDLS and CDR2 YYNGEE. CDR3 size: 12 residues. CDR3 DNA sequence: TGTGCCAGCAGCGTAGGTACAGATACGCAGTATTTT. Amino acids: CASSVGTDTQYF.

V usage is TRBV7-9 and J usage is TRBJ1-4, with 9 positions matching TRBD1. Per the germline V gene, CDR1 is SEHNR and CDR2 is FQNEAQ (reference sequence). J lost 7 bases, V lost 5 bases, and 5 bases had no gene match. This CDR3 is 14 amino acids long. In nucleotides, the CDR3 is TGTGCCAGCAGCCGAACAGGGGGCGGTGAAAAACTGTTTTTT. This translates into CASSRTGGGEKLFF. Full variable domain (remainder filled in from reference TRBV7-9 and TRBJ1-4): DTGVSQNPRHKITKRGQNVTFRCDPISEHNRLYWYRQTLGQGPEFLTYFQNEAQLEKSRLLSDRFSAERPKGSFSTLEIQRTEQGDSAMYLCASSRTGGGEKLFFGSGTQLSVL.

The V call is TRBV25-1, the J call TRBJ2-3, with D possibly matching TRBD1 (5 bases). Trimming removed 0 bases at V and 1 base at J, with 8 bases between. This CDR3 has 15 residues. From germline, CDR1 is MGHDK and CDR2 SYGVNS. CDR3 in DNA: TGTGCCAGCAGTGAATATGGGGCTGGCACAGATACGCAGTATTTT. Its protein is CASSEYGAGTDTQYF.

For the CDR3, the DNA is TGTGCCAGCAGCACTAGCGGGGCCGGTAAGAATGAGCAGTTCTTC. Its protein is CASSTSGAGKNEQFF. The rearrangement joins TRBV11-1 to TRBJ2-1; 10 bases match TRBD2. The germline V gene has CDR1 SGHAT and CDR2 FQDESV (reference sequence). Trimming removed 5 bases from V and 7 bases from J; junction bases left unmatched: 8. CDR3 length: 15 amino acids.

V usage is TRBV10-1 and J usage is TRBJ1-1, with D hard to call. V was pared by 0 bases and J by 1 base, with 15 bases between. The V gene's germline CDR1 is WNHNN and CDR2 SYGVQD (reference sequence). The CDR3 totals 17 residues. CDR3 residues: CASSESGDPFRNTEAFF. For the CDR3, the DNA is TGCGCCAGCAGTGAGTCGGGTGACCCTTTCCGGAACACTGAAGCTTTCTTT.

About this clone: The sample holds other DNA sequences that translate to the same CDR3. This chain uses TRBV7-9 with TRBJ2-3; D ambiguous. Trimming cost V 2 bases and J 0 bases, with 9 bases left between them. Looked up from germline, CDR1 is SEHNR and CDR2 is FQNEAQ (reference sequence). The CDR3 has 15 residues. The CDR3 region is CASSLRVSSTDTQYF. The CDR3 DNA reads TGTGCCAGCAGCTTAAGGGTTTCTAGCACAGATACGCAGTATTTT.

The chain joins TRBV18 to TRBJ2-7, with 7 bases matching TRBD2. The germline V gene has CDR1 KGHSH and CDR2 LQKENI. J was trimmed by 4 bases and V by 4 bases; bases with no gene match: 10. The CDR3 sequence is 15 residues long. CDR3 in amino acids: CASSLTGLGIYEQYF. The DNA for the CDR3 is TGTGCCAGCTCACTAACAGGACTAGGGATTTACGAGCAGTACTTC.